This TCR beta chain was sequenced for a study of control samples from healthy donors and cancer patients. Unmatched junction bases numbered 6, after V lost 4 bases and J lost 0 bases. The germline CDR1 and CDR2 sequences are SGHRS and YFSETQ. The CDR3 covers 16 residues. Some clones are missing from TCRdb's copy, which holds only in-frame ones; the method was immunoSEQ multiplex PCR. This table has under 200,000 clones, about 95% appearing once. The clonotype comes from a man between 60 and 75 years old with colorectal cancer. The sample comprised PBMCs. The chain carries TRBV5-1 and TRBJ2-1; 8 bases agree with TRBD2. In DNA, the CDR3 is TGCGCCAGCAGCCGGGGGGGCTCAAGCTCCTACAATGAGCAGTTCTTC. This sequence encodes CASSRGGSSSYNEQFF.